This passage covers 6 T cell receptor beta chains from one sample sequenced in a study of identical twins. TCRdb passed the 5' RACE reads through MiXCR, listing each CDR3 protein once. Of fewer than 650,000 distinct CDR3 sequences listed, just under 10% are singletons. These data were also filed under a second study, of yellow fever vaccine responses in identical twins.

The material sequenced was PBMCs. The origin of the receptors is a woman between 18 and 29 years old in good health.

This clonotype was counted ten times or more. The rearrangement uses TRBV6-1 and TRBJ2-5; D tentatively reads TRBD1 or TRBD2 (6 bases each). The germline V gene encodes CDR1 MNHNS and CDR2 SASEGT. This CDR3 contains 14 residues. Between the trimmed V and J ends, which lost 10 bases and 5 bases, there was a span of 20 bases. The CDR3 nucleotides read TGTGCCACACAGGAGGGGGGAATCTTTGAGACCCAGTACTTC. Translating gives CATQEGGIFETQYF.

This clonotype was detected only a few times. This chain connects TRBV12-3 or TRBV12-4 to TRBJ2-2, with TRBD2 matching over 7 bases. This CDR3 comprises 17 residues. V was clipped by 7 bases and J by 4 bases; unmatched bases: 15. For the CDR3, the DNA is TGTGCCAGCAATTCCCCGGGGGGAAATGTGGTCACCGGGGAGCTGTTTTTT. Its translation is CASNSPGGNVVTGELFF.

The J gene is TRBJ2-7, the V gene TRBV19, with D possibly being TRBD1 (7 bases). Trimming shortened V by 9 bases and J by 2 bases, and 11 bases separated the two germline ends. Germline CDR1 is LNHDA and CDR2 is SQIVND (reference sequence). The CDR3 has 12 amino acids. CDR3 sequence reads: CASAGQTYEQYF. In DNA, the CDR3 is TGTGCCAGCGCGGGACAGACCTACGAGCAGTACTTC.

This clonotype was seen a single time. The chain uses TRBV7-2 and TRBJ2-7; a possible D gene is TRBD2 (5 bases). The germline V gene encodes CDR1 SGHTA and CDR2 FQGNSA. Trimming left V 5 bases short and J 1 base short, with 12 bases between. The CDR3 sequence is 14 residues long. The CDR3 region has the DNA TGTGCCAGCAGCCGGCAGCGGCATTCCTACGAGCAGTACTTC. Translating it yields CASSRQRHSYEQYF.

The V and J genes are TRBV4-3 and TRBJ2-1; D is uncertain. Germline CDR1 LGHNA, CDR2 YSLEER. This CDR3 region has 14 residues. V was trimmed by 0 bases and J by 6 bases, leaving 9 bases between them. The CDR3 here is CASSQEAPSNEQFF. The CDR3 nucleotides read TGCGCCAGCAGCCAAGAGGCACCTAGCAATGAGCAGTTCTTC.

This sequence joins TRBV28 and TRBJ2-2; 11 bases are shared with TRBD2. The CDR3 contains 15 residues. The ends lost 8 bases at V and 2 bases at J; junction bases unmatched: 4. In germline, CDR1 is MDHEN, CDR2 SYDVKM. The DNA of the CDR3 is TGTGCCAGCGAAACTAGCGGGGGAAACACCGGGGAGCTGTTTTTT. Protein product: CASETSGGNTGELFF. The entire variable domain, with the rest obtained from reference TRBV28 and TRBJ2-2, is as follows: DVKVTQSSRYLVKRTGEKVFLECVQDMDHENMFWYRQDPGLGLRLIYFSYDVKMKEKGDIPEGYSVSREKKERFSLILESASTNQTSMYLCASETSGGNTGELFFGEGSRLTVL.